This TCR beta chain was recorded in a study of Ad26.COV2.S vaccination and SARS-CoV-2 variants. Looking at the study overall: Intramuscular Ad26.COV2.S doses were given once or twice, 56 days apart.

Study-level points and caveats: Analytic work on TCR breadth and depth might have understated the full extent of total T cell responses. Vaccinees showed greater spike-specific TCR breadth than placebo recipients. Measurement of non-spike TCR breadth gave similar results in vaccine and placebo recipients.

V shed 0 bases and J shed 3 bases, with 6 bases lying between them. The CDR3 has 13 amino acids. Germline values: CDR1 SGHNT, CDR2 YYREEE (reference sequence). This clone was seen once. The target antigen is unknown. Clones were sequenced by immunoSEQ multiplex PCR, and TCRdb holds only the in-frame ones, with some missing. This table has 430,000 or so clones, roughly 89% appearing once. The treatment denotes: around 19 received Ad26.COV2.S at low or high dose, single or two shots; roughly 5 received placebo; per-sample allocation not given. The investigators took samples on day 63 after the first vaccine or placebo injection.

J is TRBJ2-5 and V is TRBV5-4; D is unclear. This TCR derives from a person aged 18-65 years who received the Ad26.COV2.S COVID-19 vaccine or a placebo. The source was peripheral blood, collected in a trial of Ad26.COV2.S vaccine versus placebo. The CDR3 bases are TGTGCCAGCAGCTTGGTGTTTGAAGAGACCCAGTACTTC. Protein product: CASSLVFEETQYF.